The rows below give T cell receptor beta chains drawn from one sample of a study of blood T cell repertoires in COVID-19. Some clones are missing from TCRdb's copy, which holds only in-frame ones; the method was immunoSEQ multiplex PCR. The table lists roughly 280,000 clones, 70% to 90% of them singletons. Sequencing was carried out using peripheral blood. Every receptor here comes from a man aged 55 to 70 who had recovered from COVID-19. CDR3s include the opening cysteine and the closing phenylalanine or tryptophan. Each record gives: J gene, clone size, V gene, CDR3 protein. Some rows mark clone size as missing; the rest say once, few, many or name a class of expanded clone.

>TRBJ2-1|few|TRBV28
CASRGTSGYYNEQFF
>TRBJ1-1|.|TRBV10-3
CAISESDINPVNPPEAFF
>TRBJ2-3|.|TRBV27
CASRNRVRDTQYF
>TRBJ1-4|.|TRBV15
CATSTLDVDEKLFF
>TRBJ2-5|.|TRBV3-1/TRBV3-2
CASSPRGETQYF
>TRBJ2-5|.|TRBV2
CASSLAGGETQYF
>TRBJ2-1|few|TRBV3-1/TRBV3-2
CASSGRTSGGAFNEQFF
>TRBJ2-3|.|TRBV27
CASRPAGQAADTQYF
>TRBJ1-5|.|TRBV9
CASSAGTPGPAQPQHF
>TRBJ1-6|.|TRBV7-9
CASSSMTGYNSPLHF
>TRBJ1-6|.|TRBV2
CASSEALGAGSSSPLHF
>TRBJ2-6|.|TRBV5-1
CASSSQVSSGANVLTF
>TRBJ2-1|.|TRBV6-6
CASSEPGEQFF
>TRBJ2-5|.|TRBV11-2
CASSTSPLAQETQYF
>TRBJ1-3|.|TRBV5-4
CASSPGTGLGNTIYF
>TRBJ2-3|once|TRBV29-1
CSVDRESTDTQYF
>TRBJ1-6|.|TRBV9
CASSPQFRGTPLHF
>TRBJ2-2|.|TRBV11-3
CASSRGGVTGELFF
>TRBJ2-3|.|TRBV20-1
CSAGAVDTQYF
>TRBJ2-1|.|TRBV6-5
CASTLGRDYEQFF
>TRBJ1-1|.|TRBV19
CASTLRTGGNEAFF
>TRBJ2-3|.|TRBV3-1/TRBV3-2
CASSHLDTQYF
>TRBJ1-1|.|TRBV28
CASTASGTGWRTEAFF
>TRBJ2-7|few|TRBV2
CASSEWQRGYEQYF
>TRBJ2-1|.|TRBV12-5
CASGFKAGTSGTYNEQFF
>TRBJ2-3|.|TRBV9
CASSVGFSQGSTDTQYF
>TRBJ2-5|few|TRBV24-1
CATSDLGGGYQETQYF
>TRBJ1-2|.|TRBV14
CASSPKATGNYGYTF
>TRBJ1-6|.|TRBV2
CASSELAEVGSPLHF
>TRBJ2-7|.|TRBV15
CATSLERVSYEQYF
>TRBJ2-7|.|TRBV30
CAWSVSSGPYEQYF
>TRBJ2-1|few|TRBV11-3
CASSIQAGNSYNEQFF
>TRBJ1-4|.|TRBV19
CASSPTGSRNEKLFF
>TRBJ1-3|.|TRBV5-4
CASSLGGRSSGNTIYF
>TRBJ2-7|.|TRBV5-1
CASSLAAAYEQYF
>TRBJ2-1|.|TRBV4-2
CASSPRSAGGSYNEQFF
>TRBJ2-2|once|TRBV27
CASSSPPGLAFDTGELFF
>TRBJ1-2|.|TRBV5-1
CASSLSLGDYGYTF
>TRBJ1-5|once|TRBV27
CASSLSTGDPGEPQHF
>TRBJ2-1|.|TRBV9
CASSVVGGIYNEQFF
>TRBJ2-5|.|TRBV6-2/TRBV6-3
CASSYGSSGQETQYF
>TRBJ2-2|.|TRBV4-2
CASSKEEREMLSGELFF
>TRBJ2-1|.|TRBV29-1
CSVEIGRGSYNEQFF
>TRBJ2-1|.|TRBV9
CASSPQANEQFF
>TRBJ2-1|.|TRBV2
CASSEQGTINEQFF
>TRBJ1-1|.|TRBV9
CASSVGGRAPTEAFF
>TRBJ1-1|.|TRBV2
CASSRQSNTEAFF
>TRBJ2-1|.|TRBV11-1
CASSKGQGNRNEQFF
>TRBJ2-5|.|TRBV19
CASSIQTSGILETQYF
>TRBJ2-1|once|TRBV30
CAWTGQGDEQFF
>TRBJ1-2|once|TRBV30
CAWSGTVIMRGYTF
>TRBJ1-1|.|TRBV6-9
CASATFKRTEAFF
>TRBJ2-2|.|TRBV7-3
CASSSGVPGELFF
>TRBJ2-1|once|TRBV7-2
CASSYNNEQFF
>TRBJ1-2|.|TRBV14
CASSLTGQGNYGYTF
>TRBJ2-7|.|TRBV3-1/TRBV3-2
CASSQGPGGRYEQYF
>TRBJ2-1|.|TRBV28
CASSLPSIGNEQFF
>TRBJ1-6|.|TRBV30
CAWRGQESQPLHF
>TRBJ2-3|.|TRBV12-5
CASGPTGARTDTQYF
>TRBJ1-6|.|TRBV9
CASSSGQRNSPLHF